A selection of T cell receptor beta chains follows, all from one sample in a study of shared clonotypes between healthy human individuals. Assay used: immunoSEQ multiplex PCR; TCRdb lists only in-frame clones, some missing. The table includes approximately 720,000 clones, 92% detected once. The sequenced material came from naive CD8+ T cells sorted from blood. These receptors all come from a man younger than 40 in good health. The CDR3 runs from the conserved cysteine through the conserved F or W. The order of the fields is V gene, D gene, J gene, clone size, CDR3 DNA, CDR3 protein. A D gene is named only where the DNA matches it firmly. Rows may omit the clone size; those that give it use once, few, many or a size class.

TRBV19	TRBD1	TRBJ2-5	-	TGTGCCAGTAGTATCCGGGACAGCCAAGAGACCCAGTACTTC	CASSIRDSQETQYF
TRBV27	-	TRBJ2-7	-	TGTGCCAGCAGTTTACAAGACAGTACGACCTACGAGCAGTACTTC	CASSLQDSTTYEQYF
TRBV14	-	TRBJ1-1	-	TGTGCCAGCGGGACGGCGGACGACACTGAAGCTTTCTTT	CASGTADDTEAFF
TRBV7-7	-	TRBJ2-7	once	TGTGCCAGCAGCCTAGAGATCGGTGGTCCCGGTCACTACGAGCAGTACTTC	CASSLEIGGPGHYEQYF
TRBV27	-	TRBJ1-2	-	TGTGCCAGCGCCTCAGGGGCGGGCTATGGCTACACCTTC	CASASGAGYGYTF
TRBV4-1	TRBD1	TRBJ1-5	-	TGCGCCAGCAGCCATACAGGGGAAGGGGGGATTCCGCCCCAGCATTTT	CASSHTGEGGIPPQHF
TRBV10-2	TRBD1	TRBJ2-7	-	TGCGCCAGCAGTGACCCAGGACAGGGCCCTTCATACGAGCAGTACTTC	CASSDPGQGPSYEQYF
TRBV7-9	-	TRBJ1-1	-	TGTGCCAGCAGCTTTCAGGGACATGGGATCACTGAAGCTTTCTTT	CASSFQGHGITEAFF
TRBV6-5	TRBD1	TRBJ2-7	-	TGTGCCAGCGGGGACAGAGTGGACTACGAGCAGTACTTC	CASGDRVDYEQYF
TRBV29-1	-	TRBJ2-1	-	TGCAGCGTTGAAGTGGTGGACTCCCGACGCTCCTACAATGAGCAGTTCTTC	CSVEVVDSRRSYNEQFF
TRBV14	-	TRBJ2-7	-	TGTGCCAGCAGCCAACTTGAGCAGGGGCCCTACGAGCAGTACTTC	CASSQLEQGPYEQYF
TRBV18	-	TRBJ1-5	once	TGTGCCAGCTCTCCTGTGGACTGGTATAGCAATCAGCCCCAGCATTTT	CASSPVDWYSNQPQHF
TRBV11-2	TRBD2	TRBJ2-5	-	TGTGCCAGCAGCTCAGGGACTAGCGGGAGGGCCTCAGAGACCCAGTACTTC	CASSSGTSGRASETQYF
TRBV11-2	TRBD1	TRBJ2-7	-	TGTGCCATAGGACAGGGGAGTTACGAGCAGTACTTC	CAIGQGSYEQYF
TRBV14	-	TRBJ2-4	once	TGTGCCAGCAGCCTTCTAGGCGGCATTCAGTACTTC	CASSLLGGIQYF
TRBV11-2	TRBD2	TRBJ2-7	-	TGTGCCAGCAGCTTAGATCCGGCGGGAGGGCCCTCAGGGGAGCAGTACTTC	CASSLDPAGGPSGEQYF
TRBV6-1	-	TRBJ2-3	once	TGTGCCAGTCGCAGGGTAGGCGCAGATACGCAGTATTTT	CASRRVGADTQYF
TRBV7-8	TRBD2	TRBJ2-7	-	TGTGCCAGCAGCCCAAGCAGCGGGAGAATTTACGAGCAGTACTTC	CASSPSSGRIYEQYF
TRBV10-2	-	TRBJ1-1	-	TGCGCCAGCAGCACTCAGGGGATCGATGAAGCTTTCTTT	CASSTQGIDEAFF
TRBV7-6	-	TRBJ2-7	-	TGTGCCAGCAGCAGAGGGACGGAGAACTACGAGCAGTACTTC	CASSRGTENYEQYF
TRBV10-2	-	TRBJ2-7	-	TGCGCCAGCAATAAGGGGTTCCGGGACGAGCAGTACTTC	CASNKGFRDEQYF
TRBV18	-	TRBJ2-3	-	TGTGCCAGCTCACCACCCGGGCATCCGGATACGCAGTATTTT	CASSPPGHPDTQYF
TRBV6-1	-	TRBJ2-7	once	TGTGCCAGCACCACAGGGTTCTCCTACGAGCAGTACTTC	CASTTGFSYEQYF
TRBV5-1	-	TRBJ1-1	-	TGCGCCAGCAGCCCAGCGACGAACACTGAAGCTTTCTTT	CASSPATNTEAFF
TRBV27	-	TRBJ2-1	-	TGTGCCAGCAGTTTAGTAGTGACTACCTTCGATGAGCAGTTCTTC	CASSLVVTTFDEQFF
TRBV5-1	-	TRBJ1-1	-	TGCGCCAGCAGCTCTGAAACGGGACCGACGAACACTGAAGCTTTCTTT	CASSSETGPTNTEAFF
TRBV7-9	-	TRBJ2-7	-	TGTGCCAGCAGCCACACCCGGGCGGGGCGGTACGAGCAGTACTTC	CASSHTRAGRYEQYF
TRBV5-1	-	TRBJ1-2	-	TGCGCCAGCAGTTCTGATGGACAGACGAACTATGGCTACACCTTC	CASSSDGQTNYGYTF
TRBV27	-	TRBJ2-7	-	TGTGCCAGCAATCGGGGATACGAGCAGTACTTC	CASNRGYEQYF
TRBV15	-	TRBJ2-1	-	TGTGCCACCAGCTCGCCCCCCCTCGGCTACAATGAGCAGTTCTTC	CATSSPPLGYNEQFF
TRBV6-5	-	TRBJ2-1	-	TGTGCCAGCTTTAACCCTGGACTGGGGGACAATGAGCAGTTCTTC	CASFNPGLGDNEQFF
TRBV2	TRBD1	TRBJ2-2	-	TGTGCCAGCAGTGTACAGGGGGCGCTTGGTTCGGGGGAGCTGTTTTTT	CASSVQGALGSGELFF
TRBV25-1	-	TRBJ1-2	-	TGTGCCAGCAGTGGAGCGAACTATGGCTACACCTTC	CASSGANYGYTF
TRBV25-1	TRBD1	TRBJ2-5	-	TGTGCCAGCACCCCAGGGGGAGAGACCCAGTACTTC	CASTPGGETQYF
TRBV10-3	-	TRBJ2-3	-	TGTGCCATCAACTCGCCGACCACAGATACGCAGTATTTT	CAINSPTTDTQYF
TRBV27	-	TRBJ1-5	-	TGTGCCAGCAGTATTTGGGGAAGGGCCAATCAGCCCCAGCATTTT	CASSIWGRANQPQHF
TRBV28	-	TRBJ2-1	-	TGTGCCAGCAGTTCCCCTGCCCGCAGCCGGGACTACAATGAGCAGTTCTTC	CASSSPARSRDYNEQFF
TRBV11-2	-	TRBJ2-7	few	TGTGCCAGCAGCCGTGTTGGGCGGGAAGCCTCGTCCTACGAGCAGTACTTC	CASSRVGREASSYEQYF
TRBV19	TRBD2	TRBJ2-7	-	TGTGCCAGTAGTATTCAAGCGGGAGAGTATCCCTACGAGCAGTACTTC	CASSIQAGEYPYEQYF
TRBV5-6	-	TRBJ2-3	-	TGTGCCAGCAGTGAGGCTGGCGGGTCCCTTACAGATACGCAGTATTTT	CASSEAGGSLTDTQYF
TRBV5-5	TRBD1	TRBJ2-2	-	TGTGCCAGCCAGACATGGGGGACAGGGAACACCGGGGAGCTGTTTTTT	CASQTWGTGNTGELFF
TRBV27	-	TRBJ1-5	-	TGTGCCAGCAGTCCCCGGGCAGATCCACCCCTCTACCAGCCCCAGCATTTT	CASSPRADPPLYQPQHF
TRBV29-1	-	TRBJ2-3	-	TGCAGCGTTGAGTGGGCTTCGCCAGATACGCAGTATTTT	CSVEWASPDTQYF
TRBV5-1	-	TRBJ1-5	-	TGCGCCAGCAGCTTTGAGGGGGGACTGCATCAGCCCCAGCATTTT	CASSFEGGLHQPQHF
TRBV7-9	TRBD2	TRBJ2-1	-	TGTGCCAGCAGCCCTAGCGGGAGCTCCTACAATGAGCAGTTCTTC	CASSPSGSSYNEQFF
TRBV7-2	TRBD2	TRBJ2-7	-	TGTGCCAGCAGCTTAGAGATGACTAGCGGGAGGTACGAGCAGTACTTC	CASSLEMTSGRYEQYF
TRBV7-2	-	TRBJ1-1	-	TGTGCCAGCAGCTTAAACGTCGGAACGCGGGGGACTGAAGCTTTCTTT	CASSLNVGTRGTEAFF
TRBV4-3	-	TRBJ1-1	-	TGCGCCAGCAGCCATAGGTGGCAGGTGAACACTGAAGCTTTCTTT	CASSHRWQVNTEAFF
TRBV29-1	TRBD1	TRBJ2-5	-	TGCAGCGGGGGACGACAGGGACAAGAGACCCAGTACTTC	CSGGRQGQETQYF
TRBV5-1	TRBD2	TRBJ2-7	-	TGCGCCAGCAGCAAGGACCGGGAGGGTTCCTACGAGCAGTACTTC	CASSKDREGSYEQYF
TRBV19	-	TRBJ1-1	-	TGTGCCAGTAGTATAGACGTGGGGACGGGACATATGAACACTGAAGCTTTCTTT	CASSIDVGTGHMNTEAFF
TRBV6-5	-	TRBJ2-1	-	TGTGCCAGCAGTATGGATCTAGGAAGCCACAATGAGCAGTTCTTC	CASSMDLGSHNEQFF
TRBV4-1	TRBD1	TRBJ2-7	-	TGCGCCAGCAGCCGCAACCTGGACAGGGCCTACGAGCAGTACTTC	CASSRNLDRAYEQYF
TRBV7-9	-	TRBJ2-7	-	TGTGCCAGCAGCTTAGGGACTAAATACGACGAGCAGTACTTC	CASSLGTKYDEQYF
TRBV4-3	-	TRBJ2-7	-	TGCGCCAGCAGCCAAGAACGGGCCGTCTACGAGCAGTACTTC	CASSQERAVYEQYF
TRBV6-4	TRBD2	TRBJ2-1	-	TGTGCCAGCAGCCCCGGAGGGACTAGCGAATACAATGAGCAGTTCTTC	CASSPGGTSEYNEQFF
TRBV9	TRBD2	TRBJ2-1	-	TGTGCCAGCAGTACCGAGGGAGGGCCCCCCGATGAGCAGTTCTTC	CASSTEGGPPDEQFF
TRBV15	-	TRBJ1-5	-	TGTGCCACCAGCAGTGGCGCCCCCTATCAGCCCCAGCATTTT	CATSSGAPYQPQHF
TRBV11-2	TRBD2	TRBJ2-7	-	TGTGCCAGCAGCTTGACTAGCGGGACTGCGGAGCAGTACTTC	CASSLTSGTAEQYF